This T cell receptor beta chain was sequenced during a study of blood T cell repertoires in COVID-19. Study in general: T cells, B-cell-depleted T cells, or PBMCs supplied cDNA or gDNA.

This clone appeared a single time. CDR3 length equals 14 residues. Trimming took off 6 bases at V and 0 bases at J, with 11 bases between the two ends. Germline-derived CDR1 and CDR2 are LNHDA and SQIVND (reference sequence). Clones were read by immunoSEQ multiplex PCR, and TCRdb kept only the in-frame ones, dropping some. Here the sample spans 80,000 or so clones, 86% being singletons. The sequence derives from a human donor in a cohort sampled during active COVID-19. Sequenced: peripheral blood. The chain carries TRBV19 and TRBJ1-1, with unresolved D. The CDR3 bases are TGTGCCAGTAGCCCAGCGACGGTGAACACTGAAGCTTTCTTT. This gives the protein CASSPATVNTEAFF. Based on the CDR3 plus reference TRBV19 and TRBJ1-1, the full variable domain is DGGITQSPKYLFRKEGQNVTLSCEQNLNHDAMYWYRQDPGQGLRLIYYSQIVNDFQKGDIAEGYSVSREKKESFPLTVTSAQKNPTAFYLCASSPATVNTEAFFGQGTRLTVV.